This TCR beta chain came from a study of T cells after yellow fever vaccination. Overall study results and limits: CD4 and CD8 compartments shared a small share of clonotypes, likely from convergent recombination. There was a possibility that FACS-sorted repertoires contained abundant clonotypes contaminating from the bulk population. Primary-vaccination clones mostly resurfaced post-booster (96% CD4, approximately 87% CD8).

Template switching by 5'RACE produced TCR cDNA, adding a universal primer site and UMIs. TCRdb analysed the 5' RACE reads with MiXCR anew, one entry per CDR3 protein. The sample includes about 550,000 distinct CDR3 sequences, 15% to 20% seen only once; the top ten take roughly 13%. This clonotype was observed a handful of times. Its antigen is still unknown. Germline CDR1 and CDR2: MDHEN and SYDVKM. The V end lost 9 bases, the J end lost 6 bases, and 22 bases lay between the germline ends. This CDR3 spans 15 amino acids. This chain connects TRBV28 to TRBJ2-3; TRBD1 is a possible D gene (6 bases). The specimen was PBMCs, collected 15 days after the yellow fever booster vaccination. This TCR was sampled from a man aged 30-40 years who received the YFV17D yellow fever vaccine. In DNA, the CDR3 is TGTGCCAGTGGACCGGAACAACTCCAGGGGGATACGCAGTATTTT. This gives the protein CASGPEQLQGDTQYF.